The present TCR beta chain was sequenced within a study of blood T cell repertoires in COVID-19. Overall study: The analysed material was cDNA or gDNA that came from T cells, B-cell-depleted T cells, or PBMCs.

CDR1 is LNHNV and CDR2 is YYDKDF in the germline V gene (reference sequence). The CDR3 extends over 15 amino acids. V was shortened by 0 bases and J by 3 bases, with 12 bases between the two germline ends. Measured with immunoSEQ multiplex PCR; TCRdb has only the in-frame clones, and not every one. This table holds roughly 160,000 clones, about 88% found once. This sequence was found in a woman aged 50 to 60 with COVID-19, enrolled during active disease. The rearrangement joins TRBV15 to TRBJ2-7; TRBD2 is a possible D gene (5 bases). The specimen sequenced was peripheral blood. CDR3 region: CATSRDPGKGYEQYF. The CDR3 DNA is TGTGCCACCAGCAGAGACCCGGGGAAGGGCTACGAGCAGTACTTC.